One and the same sample provided the 31 T cell receptor beta chains below, sequenced in a study of cytomegalovirus exposure and HLA in healthy donors. The PCR was carried out with 60 Vbeta primers and 13 Jbeta primers. Some clones are missing from TCRdb's copy, which holds only in-frame ones; the method was immunoSEQ multiplex PCR. Found here are about 100,000 clones, roughly 82% of them singletons; the top ten hold 4.2%. The sample taken for sequencing was PBMCs. These receptors originate from a male donor in good health and CMV-seronegative.

CDR3 sequence reads: CASSSPGGQFTGELFF. The CDR3 DNA follows: TGCGCCAGCAGCTCACCCGGGGGACAGTTCACCGGGGAGCTGTTTTTT. The chain employs TRBV5-1 and TRBJ2-2, with D possibly TRBD1 on 7 matching bases. Trimming took off 3 bases at V and 4 bases at J, with 16 bases between the two ends. Germline loops: CDR1 SGHRS, CDR2 YFSETQ. The CDR3 loop spans 16 amino acids.

The chain combines TRBV7-2 with TRBJ2-5; TRBD1 matches 8 bases. The CDR3 runs 18 residues. Germline loops: CDR1 SGHTA, CDR2 FQGNSA. J was trimmed by 5 bases and V by 2 bases; bases with no gene match: 16. CDR3 amino acids: CASSLSIGGQGAWETQYF. The CDR3 DNA follows: TGTGCCAGCAGCTTATCCATTGGGGGGCAGGGGGCTTGGGAGACCCAGTACTTC.

This rearrangement joins TRBV9 to TRBJ1-1, with a weak D call TRBD1 (5 bases). The V gene's germline CDR1 is SGDLS and CDR2 YYNGEE. The V end lost 0 bases, the J end lost 5 bases, and 11 bases lay between the germline ends. The CDR3 runs to 14 residues. CDR3 nucleotide sequence: TGTGCCAGCAGCGTAGTGCAGGGAGGGACTGAAGCTTTCTTT. Translation gives CASSVVQGGTEAFF.

The chain couples TRBV15 to TRBJ2-1; weak D call: TRBD1 (5 bases). Germline values: CDR1 LNHNV, CDR2 YYDKDF (reference sequence). The CDR3 sequence is 16 residues long. V was shortened by 1 base and J by 5 bases, with 15 bases between the two germline ends. CDR3 loop: CATSRVSSDNDNEQFF. In nucleotides, the CDR3 is TGTGCCACCAGCAGAGTCAGTTCGGACAATGACAATGAGCAGTTCTTC.

The chain uses TRBV14 and TRBJ2-1, with 7 bases lining up with TRBD2. This CDR3 is built from 17 residues. V lost 0 bases, J lost 9 bases, and 14 bases stayed unmatched. Germline loops: CDR1 SGHDN, CDR2 FVKESK. This chain's CDR3 is CASSQEAGRGTGREQFF. In DNA, the CDR3 is TGTGCCAGCAGCCAAGAAGCGGGGCGGGGGACCGGTCGTGAGCAGTTCTTC.

J is TRBJ2-1 and V is TRBV29-1; 9 bases are a match to TRBD2. Germline V gene data show CDR1 as SQVTM and CDR2 as ANQGSEA. CDR3 size: 13 residues. Trimming at V came to 8 bases and at J to 2 bases, leaving 4 bases not matched to a gene. CDR3 region: CSLWTSAYNEQFF. The CDR3 DNA reads TGCAGCCTATGGACTAGCGCCTACAATGAGCAGTTCTTC.

The chain recombines TRBV25-1 with TRBJ2-7; D is perhaps TRBD2 (5 bases). CDR1 is MGHDK, CDR2 SYGVNS, per germline. CDR3 length: 15 residues. Trimming left V 7 bases short and J 3 bases short, with 19 bases between. Here the CDR3 reads CASTPGRLSHYEQYF. The CDR3, as DNA: TGTGCCAGCACCCCCGGTCGACTATCCCACTACGAGCAGTACTTC.

The chain recombines TRBV7-3 with TRBJ2-1, with D perhaps matching TRBD2 (5 bases). The germline V and J ends were trimmed by 3 bases and 1 base, with 10 bases remaining between them. Germline lookup yields CDR1 SGHTA and CDR2 FQGTGA. The CDR3 is made up of 15 amino acids. CDR3 sequence (DNA): TGTGCCAGCAGCTTTGACGGACTGTCCTACAATGAGCAGTTCTTC. Translated: CASSFDGLSYNEQFF.

The V call is TRBV6-4, the J call TRBJ2-3; 8 nucleotides line up with TRBD2. Germline lookup yields CDR1 MRHNA and CDR2 SNTAGT. The CDR3 is 14 residues long. V shed 2 bases, J shed 2 bases, and the junction held 0 bases outside the gene matches. The CDR3 is CASSDGLATDTQYF. CDR3 in DNA: TGTGCCAGCAGTGACGGACTAGCCACAGATACGCAGTATTTT.

This rearrangement joins TRBV5-1 to TRBJ1-1; 7 nucleotides line up with TRBD1. J was trimmed by 2 bases and V by 5 bases; bases with no gene match: 6. CDR1 and CDR2 from the germline V gene are SGHRS and YFSETQ. The CDR3 runs to 14 residues. The CDR3 DNA is TGCGCCAGCAGATGGACAGGAGCTAACACTGAAGCTTTCTTT. Translation gives CASRWTGANTEAFF.

The chain's CDR3 is CASSLASLGELFF. CDR3 nucleotides: TGTGCCAGCAGCCTAGCGTCACTCGGGGAGCTGTTTTTT. This sequence joins TRBV2 and TRBJ2-2; TRBD2 might be the D (6 bases). Germline V CDR1 and CDR2: SNHLY, FYNNEI. CDR3 length: 13 amino acids. Trimming cost V 6 bases and J 7 bases, with 12 bases left between them.

This rearrangement joins TRBV9 to TRBJ2-7, with TRBD2 matching 15 bases. Germline V gene lookup returns CDR1 SGDLS and CDR2 YYNGEE. The CDR3 runs to 17 residues. V gave up 4 bases and J gave up 4 bases; unmatched junction bases: 9. CDR3 amino acids: CASSFCGTSGRWYEQYF. In nucleotides, the CDR3 is TGTGCCAGCAGCTTCTGTGGGACTAGCGGGAGGTGGTACGAGCAGTACTTC.

The chain combines TRBV5-4 with TRBJ2-1, with TRBD2 matching over 11 bases. V lost 4 bases to trimming and J lost 9 bases; unmatched junction nucleotides: 3. CDR1 and CDR2 (germline): SGHNT, YYREEE (reference sequence). This CDR3 spans 13 amino acids. CDR3 DNA: TGTGCCAGCAGCGGGACTAGCGGCGGTGAGCAGTTCTTC. It specifies CASSGTSGGEQFF.

V is TRBV5-1 and J is TRBJ2-5, with a tentative D call TRBD1 (6 bases). The germline V gene has CDR1 SGHRS and CDR2 YFSETQ. V was cut by 7 bases and J by 0 bases, with 19 bases left in between. CDR3 size: 16 residues. CDR3 in DNA: TGCGCCAGCGGGCGAATCGGCGGACAGCACCAAGAGACCCAGTACTTC. It encodes CASGRIGGQHQETQYF.

The chain joins TRBV5-4 to TRBJ2-5, with D perhaps matching TRBD2 (5 bases). The V gene's germline CDR1 is SGHNT and CDR2 YYREEE (reference sequence). CDR3 length equals 14 residues. The V end lost 2 bases, the J end lost 5 bases, and 13 bases lay between the germline ends. The chain's CDR3 is CASSFQRSEETQYF. The CDR3 DNA reads as TGTGCCAGCAGCTTTCAGCGGAGCGAGGAGACCCAGTACTTC.

The chain carries TRBV25-1 and TRBJ2-7, with 8 positions matching TRBD1. Germline V gene lookup returns CDR1 MGHDK and CDR2 SYGVNS. The V segment lost 5 bases and the J segment 7 bases; nucleotides outside the gene matches: 7. The CDR3 runs 13 residues. The CDR3 DNA reads as TGTGCCAGCAGTCCCCAGGGGGCGGGGGAGCAGTACTTC. It is translated as CASSPQGAGEQYF.

The chain employs TRBV9 and TRBJ2-1, with D tentatively TRBD1 (5 bases). Germline V gene sequence: CDR1 SGDLS, CDR2 YYNGEE. The CDR3 length is 15 residues. V was shortened by 2 bases and J by 0 bases, with 9 bases between the two germline ends. Here the CDR3 DNA reads TGTGCCAGCAGCGTTACAGACAGCTCCTACAATGAGCAGTTCTTC. It yields the protein CASSVTDSSYNEQFF.

The count of this clone is one. The gene calls are TRBV7-2 and TRBJ1-1; a weak D match, TRBD1 (6 bases). Between the trimmed V and J ends, which lost 0 bases and 1 base, there was a span of 9 bases. This CDR3 is 15 amino acids long. Per germline, CDR1 SGHTA and CDR2 FQGNSA. The CDR3 region has the DNA TGTGCCAGCAGCTTAGCGCGGACAGCGAACACTGAAGCTTTCTTT. This translates into CASSLARTANTEAFF.

This sequence joins TRBV11-3 and TRBJ2-1; D remains ambiguous. This CDR3 is 12 amino acids long. The germline CDR1 and CDR2 sequences are SGHNT and YENEEA. V was trimmed by 3 bases and J by 9 bases, leaving 9 bases between them. The CDR3 loop is CASSFNRGEQFF. The CDR3 region has the DNA TGTGCCAGCAGCTTTAACCGCGGTGAGCAGTTCTTC. Based on the CDR3 plus reference TRBV11-3 and TRBJ2-1, the full variable domain is EAGVVQSPRYKIIEKKQPVAFWCNPISGHNTLYWYLQNLGQGPELLIRYENEEAVDDSQLPKDRFSAERLKGVDSTLKIQPAELGDSAVYLCASSFNRGEQFFGPGTRLTVL.

The CDR3 nucleotides read TGTGCCAGCAGCTTGACTAGCGGGAGTATAGAGACCCAGTACTTC. Protein sequence: CASSLTSGSIETQYF. V gene TRBV11-2 combines with J gene TRBJ2-5; TRBD2 agrees at 12 bases. Germline values: CDR1 SGHAT, CDR2 FQNNGV. The CDR3 is made up of 15 amino acids. V lost 3 bases, J lost 4 bases, and 3 bases stayed unmatched.

This chain uses TRBV10-3 with TRBJ2-7, with D uncertain. This CDR3 spans 13 amino acids. V was clipped by 6 bases and J by 7 bases, with 16 bases between them. Germline V gives CDR1 ENHRY, CDR2 SYGVKD. The CDR3 coding sequence is TGTGCCATCAGCGCCACTCGAGGAACAGAGCAGTACTTC. Translated: CAISATRGTEQYF.

This sequence joins TRBV7-9 and TRBJ2-7; 8 bases agree with TRBD2. This CDR3 is 15 amino acids long. The V segment lost 5 bases and the J segment 3 bases; nucleotides outside the gene matches: 9. Per the germline V gene, CDR1 is SEHNR and CDR2 is FQNEAQ (reference sequence). The CDR3 DNA is TGTGCCAGCAGCCCCGCCGGGACTAGGGACTACGAGCAGTACTTC. This encodes CASSPAGTRDYEQYF.

CDR3 protein: CASSYPGLAGEQFF. The CDR3 bases are TGTGCCAGCAGTTACCCGGGACTAGCGGGAGAGCAGTTCTTC. The rearrangement links TRBV6-5 to TRBJ2-1; 13 nucleotides align to TRBD2. CDR1 is MNHEY and CDR2 is SVGAGI in the germline V gene. The junction had 2 bases not matched to a gene; V was cut back by 2 bases and J by 10 bases. The CDR3 has 14 amino acids.

The J gene is TRBJ2-2, the V gene TRBV15; 10 positions match TRBD2. The CDR3 contains 17 residues. Trimming took 0 bases from V and 3 from J; bases not matched to a gene: 4. Germline V lookup: CDR1 LNHNV, CDR2 YYDKDF (reference sequence). CDR3 in amino acids: CATSREGAGGDTGELFF. CDR3 in DNA: TGTGCCACCAGCAGAGAGGGAGCGGGAGGGGACACCGGGGAGCTGTTTTTT.

This clone was detected only a few times. The J gene is TRBJ2-5, the V gene TRBV7-8; TRBD2 matches at 7 bases. Germline V gene data show CDR1 as SGHVS and CDR2 as FQNEAQ. The CDR3 has 14 residues. The V gene end was trimmed by 5 bases and the J gene end by 11 bases; junction bases not matched to a gene: 14. The CDR3 region is CASSRGLVSEEQYF. For the CDR3, the DNA is TGTGCCAGCAGCAGAGGACTAGTTTCGGAAGAGCAGTACTTC.

Remarks on this clone: At one of its ends the junction is not consistent with the germline gene, which may arise from a read error. The rearrangement joins TRBV5-4 to TRBJ1-1; a weak D match, TRBD1 (5 bases). The germline gives CDR1 SGHNT, CDR2 YYREEE (reference sequence). This CDR3 is built from 14 residues. CDR3 nucleotides: TGTGCCAGCGGGAGGGGCGGGTTGAACACTGCAGCTTTCTTT. Its protein product is CASGRGGLNTAAFF.

V usage is TRBV7-9 and J usage is TRBJ2-1, with TRBD1 identical over 8 bases. Germline CDR1 is SEHNR and CDR2 is FQNEAQ (reference sequence). The CDR3 runs to 15 residues. Unmatched junction bases numbered 7, after V lost 5 bases and J lost 4 bases. The DNA of the CDR3 is TGTGCCAGCAGCCGGACCGGGACAGGATACAATGAGCAGTTCTTC. Translating gives CASSRTGTGYNEQFF.

In its sample, this clone was seen a few times. This rearrangement joins TRBV2 to TRBJ2-5, with 10 bases aligning to TRBD1. This CDR3 has 14 residues. From germline, CDR1 is SNHLY and CDR2 FYNNEI. V gave up 4 bases and J gave up 3 bases; unmatched junction bases: 2. As DNA, the CDR3 is TGTGCCAGCAGTGGGACAGGGGGGAAAGAGACCCAGTACTTC. Protein sequence: CASSGTGGKETQYF.

The chain recombines TRBV7-6 with TRBJ2-1; weak D call: TRBD1 (6 bases). Germline loops: CDR1 SGHVS, CDR2 FNYEAQ. V was cut by 2 bases and J by 7 bases, with 12 bases left in between. This CDR3 has 14 residues. The CDR3 region has the DNA TGTGCCAGCAGCTTACAGGGGACGGGAAATGAGCAGTTCTTC. Protein sequence: CASSLQGTGNEQFF.

Of note for this clone: Other DNA sequences in the sample encode the same CDR3. The rearrangement joins TRBV6-6 to TRBJ2-7; D gene ambiguous. Germline lookup yields CDR1 MNHNY and CDR2 SVGAGI (reference sequence). V lost 5 bases to trimming and J lost 4 bases, with 9 bases between them. CDR3 length: 12 residues. DNA for the CDR3: TGTGCCAGCAGTGTGCAGGATTACGAGCAGTACTTC. This codes for CASSVQDYEQYF.

This clone was detected once. V gene TRBV9 combines with J gene TRBJ2-3; 8 nucleotides line up with TRBD2. The CDR3 consists of 16 residues. Looked up from germline, CDR1 is SGDLS and CDR2 is YYNGEE. The V gene end was trimmed by 4 bases and the J gene end by 2 bases; junction bases not matched to a gene: 9. The CDR3 DNA sequence: TGTGCCAGCAGCCTCGGACTAGCAAAACACACAGATACGCAGTATTTT. Amino acids: CASSLGLAKHTDTQYF. Full variable domain (rest looked up from reference TRBV9 and TRBJ2-3): DSGVTQTPKHLITATGQRVTLRCSPRSGDLSVYWYQQSLDQGLQFLIQYYNGEERAKGNILERFSAQQFPDLHSELNLSSLELGDSALYFCASSLGLAKHTDTQYFGPGTRLTVL.